This TCR beta chain was observed in a study of T-cell reconstitution after alpha-beta-depleted transplantation in children. A library of TCRbeta sequences, prepared with unique molecular identifiers, was generated. TCRdb called the PCR reads again in MiXCR, with one record for every CDR3 protein. The repertoire consists of a few hundred thousand distinct CDR3 sequences, with around 9.6% occurring once and the leading ten covering less than 8%. This clonotype was picked up one time. This CDR3 region has 16 residues. Unmatched junction bases numbered 9, after V lost 3 bases and J lost 7 bases. The TCR originated in a human donor who donated a stem cell graft to a child with acute lymphoblastic leukemia. The V gene is TRBV12-3 or TRBV12-4, the J gene TRBJ2-1, with TRBD1 matching 10 bases. The source material was PBMCs from the stem cell graft donor, sampled from the stem cell graft. The CDR3 DNA reads as TGTGCCAGCAGTTTTCTTGGGGGACAGGGGAGAAATGAGCAGTTCTTC. It specifies CASSFLGGQGRNEQFF.